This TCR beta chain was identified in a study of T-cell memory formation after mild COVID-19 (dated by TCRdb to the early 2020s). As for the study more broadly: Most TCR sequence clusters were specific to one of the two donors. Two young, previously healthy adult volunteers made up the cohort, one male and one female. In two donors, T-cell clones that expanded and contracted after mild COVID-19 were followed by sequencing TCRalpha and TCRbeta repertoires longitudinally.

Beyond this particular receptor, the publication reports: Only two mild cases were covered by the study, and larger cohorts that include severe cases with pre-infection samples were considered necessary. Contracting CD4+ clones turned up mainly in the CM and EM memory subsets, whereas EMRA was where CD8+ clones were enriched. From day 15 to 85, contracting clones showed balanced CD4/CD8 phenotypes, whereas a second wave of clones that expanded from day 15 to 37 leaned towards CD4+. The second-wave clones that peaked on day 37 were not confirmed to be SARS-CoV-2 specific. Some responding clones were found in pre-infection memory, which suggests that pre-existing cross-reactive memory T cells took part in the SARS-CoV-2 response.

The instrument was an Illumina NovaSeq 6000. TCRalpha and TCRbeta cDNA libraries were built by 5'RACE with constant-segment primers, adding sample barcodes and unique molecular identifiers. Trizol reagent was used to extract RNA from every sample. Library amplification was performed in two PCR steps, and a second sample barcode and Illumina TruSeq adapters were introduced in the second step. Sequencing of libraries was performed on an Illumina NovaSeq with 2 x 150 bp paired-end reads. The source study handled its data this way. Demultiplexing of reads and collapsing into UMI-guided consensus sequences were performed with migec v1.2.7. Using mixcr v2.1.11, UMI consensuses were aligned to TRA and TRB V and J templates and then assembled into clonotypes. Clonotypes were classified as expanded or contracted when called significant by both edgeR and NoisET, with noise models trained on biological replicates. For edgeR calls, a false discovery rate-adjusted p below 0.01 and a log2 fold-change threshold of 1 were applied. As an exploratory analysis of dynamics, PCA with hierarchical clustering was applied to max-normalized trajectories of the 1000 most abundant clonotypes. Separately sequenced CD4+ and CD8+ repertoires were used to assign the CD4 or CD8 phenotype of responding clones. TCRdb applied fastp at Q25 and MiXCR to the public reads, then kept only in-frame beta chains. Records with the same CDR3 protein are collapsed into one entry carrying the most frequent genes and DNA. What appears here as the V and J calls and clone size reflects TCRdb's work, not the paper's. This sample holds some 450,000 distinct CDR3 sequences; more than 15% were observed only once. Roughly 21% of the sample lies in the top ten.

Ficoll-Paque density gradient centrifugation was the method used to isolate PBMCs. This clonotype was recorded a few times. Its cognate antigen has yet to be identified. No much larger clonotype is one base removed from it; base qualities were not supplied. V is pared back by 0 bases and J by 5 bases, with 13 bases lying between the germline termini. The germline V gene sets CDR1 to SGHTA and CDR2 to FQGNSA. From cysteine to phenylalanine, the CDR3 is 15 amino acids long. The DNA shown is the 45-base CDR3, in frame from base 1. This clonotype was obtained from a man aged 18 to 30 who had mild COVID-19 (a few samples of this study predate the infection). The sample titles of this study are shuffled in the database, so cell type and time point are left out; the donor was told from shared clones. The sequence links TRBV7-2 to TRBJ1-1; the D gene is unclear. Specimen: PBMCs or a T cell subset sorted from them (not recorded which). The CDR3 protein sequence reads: CASSLARGVGTEAFF. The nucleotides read TGTGCCAGCAGCTTAGCGCGGGGAGTGGGGACTGAAGCTTTCTTT.